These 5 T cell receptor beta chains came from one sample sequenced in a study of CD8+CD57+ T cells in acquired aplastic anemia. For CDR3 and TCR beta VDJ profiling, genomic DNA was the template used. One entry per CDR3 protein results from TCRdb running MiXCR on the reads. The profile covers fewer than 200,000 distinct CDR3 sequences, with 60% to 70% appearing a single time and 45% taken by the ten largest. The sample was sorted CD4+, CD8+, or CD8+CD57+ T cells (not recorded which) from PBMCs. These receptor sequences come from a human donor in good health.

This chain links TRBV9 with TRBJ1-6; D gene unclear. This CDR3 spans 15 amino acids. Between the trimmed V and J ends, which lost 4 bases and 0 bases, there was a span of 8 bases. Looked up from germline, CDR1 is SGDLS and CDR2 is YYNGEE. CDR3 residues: CASSPGSSYNSPLHF. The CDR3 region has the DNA TGTGCCAGCAGCCCGGGGAGCTCCTATAATTCACCCCTCCACTTT.

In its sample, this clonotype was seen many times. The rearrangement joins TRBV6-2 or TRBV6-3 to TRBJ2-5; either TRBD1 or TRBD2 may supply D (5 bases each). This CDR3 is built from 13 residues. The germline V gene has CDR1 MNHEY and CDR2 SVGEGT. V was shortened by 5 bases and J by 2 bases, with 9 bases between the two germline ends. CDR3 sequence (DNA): TGTGCCAGCAGTGGGACCCAGCAAGAGACCCAGTACTTC. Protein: CASSGTQQETQYF.

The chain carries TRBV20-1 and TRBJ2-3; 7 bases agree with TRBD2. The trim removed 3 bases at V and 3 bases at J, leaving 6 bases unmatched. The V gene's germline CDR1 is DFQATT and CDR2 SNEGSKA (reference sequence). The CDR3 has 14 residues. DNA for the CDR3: TGCAGTGCTAGCAGACTAGCAGGGACAGATACGCAGTATTTT. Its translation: CSASRLAGTDTQYF.

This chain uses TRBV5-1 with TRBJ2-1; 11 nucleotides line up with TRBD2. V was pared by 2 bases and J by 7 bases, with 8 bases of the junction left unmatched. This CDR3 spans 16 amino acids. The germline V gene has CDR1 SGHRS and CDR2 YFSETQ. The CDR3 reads CASSFTPSGRRNEQFF. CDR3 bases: TGCGCCAGCAGCTTTACCCCTAGCGGGAGGAGGAATGAGCAGTTCTTC.

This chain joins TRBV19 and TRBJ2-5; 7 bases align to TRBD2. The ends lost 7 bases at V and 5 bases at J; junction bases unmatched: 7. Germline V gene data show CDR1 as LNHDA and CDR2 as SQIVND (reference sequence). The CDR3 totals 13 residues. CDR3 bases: TGTGCCAGTATGGGGACTAATCTGGAGACCCAGTACTTC. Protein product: CASMGTNLETQYF.